What follows are 5 T cell receptor beta chains derived from one specimen sequenced in a study of cytomegalovirus exposure and HLA in healthy donors. The PCR had 60 Vbeta and 13 Jbeta primers. Some clones are missing from TCRdb's copy, which holds only in-frame ones; the method was immunoSEQ multiplex PCR. The table records 45,000 or so clones, approximately 78% of them present only once. Source material: PBMCs. The receptors derive from a woman aged 25 to 39 in good health and CMV-seronegative.

This clone was seen more than once but under ten times. The chain carries TRBV6-7 and TRBJ1-3, with no clear D. TRBV6-7 is placed among ORFs of uncertain function. Trimming removed 0 bases at V and 0 bases at J, with 12 bases between. CDR3 length: 17 amino acids. The CDR3 DNA reads as TGTGCCAGCAGTTACTCGGAGGGAAACCACTCTGGAAACACCATATATTTT. Protein: CASSYSEGNHSGNTIYF.

This rearrangement joins TRBV7-9 to TRBJ2-7; 7 bases align to TRBD1. There are 13 residues in the CDR3. Germline CDR1 is SEHNR and CDR2 is FQNEAQ (reference sequence). Trimming took 8 bases from V and 5 from J; bases not matched to a gene: 9. CDR3 residues: CASRDRDWNEQYF. The CDR3 DNA follows: TGTGCCAGCCGCGACAGGGATTGGAACGAGCAGTACTTC.

The chain couples TRBV5-1 to TRBJ2-5; 8 bases match TRBD2. CDR3 length: 16 residues. Losses at the gene ends were 0 bases for V and 4 bases for J; bases not matched to a gene: 8. Germline V gene lookup returns CDR1 SGHRS and CDR2 YFSETQ. The CDR3 sequence is CASSLAAGLAGETQYF. CDR3 coding DNA: TGCGCCAGCAGCTTGGCCGCGGGGCTAGCGGGAGAGACCCAGTACTTC.

The chain recombines TRBV5-1 with TRBJ2-1; TRBD2 aligns across 14 bases. Germline CDR1 is SGHRS and CDR2 is YFSETQ. CDR3 size: 18 residues. V gave up 3 bases and J gave up 4 bases; unmatched junction bases: 9. The CDR3 DNA is TGCGCCAGCAGCTCCCGGGGGACTAGCGGGGGCCGATACAATGAGCAGTTCTTC. This codes for CASSSRGTSGGRYNEQFF. Looking up the rest from reference TRBV5-1 and TRBJ2-1 gives the full variable domain: KAGVTQTPRYLIKTRGQQVTLSCSPISGHRSVSWYQQTPGQGLQFLFEYFSETQRNKGNFPGRFSGRQFSNSRSEMNVSTLELGDSALYLCASSSRGTSGGRYNEQFFGPGTRLTVL.

The rearrangement uses TRBV7-8 and TRBJ2-3; TRBD1 matches at 7 bases. V lost 1 base and J lost 6; bases outside the gene matches: 1. CDR1 and CDR2 (germline): SGHVS, FQNEAQ. The CDR3 covers 13 residues. This CDR3 reads CASSLGRGDTQYF. The CDR3, as DNA: TGTGCCAGCAGCTTAGGCAGGGGGGATACGCAGTATTTT. Variable domain in full (rest from reference TRBV7-8 and TRBJ2-3): GAGVSQSPRYKVAKRGQDVALRCDPISGHVSLFWYQQALGQGPEFLTYFQNEAQLDKSGLPSDRFFAERPEGSVSTLKIQRTQQEDSAVYLCASSLGRGDTQYFGPGTRLTVL.